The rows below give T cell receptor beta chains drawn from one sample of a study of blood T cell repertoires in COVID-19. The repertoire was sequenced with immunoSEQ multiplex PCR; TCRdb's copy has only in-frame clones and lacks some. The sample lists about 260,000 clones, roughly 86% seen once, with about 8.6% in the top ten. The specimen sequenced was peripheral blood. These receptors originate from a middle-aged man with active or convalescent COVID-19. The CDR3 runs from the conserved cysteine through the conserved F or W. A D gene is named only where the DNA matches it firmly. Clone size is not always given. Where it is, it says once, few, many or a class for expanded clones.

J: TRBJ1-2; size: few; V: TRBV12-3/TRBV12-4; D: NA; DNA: TGTGCCAGCAGCCACAGGGTCGGTTTAGGCTACACCTTC; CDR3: CASSHRVGLGYTF
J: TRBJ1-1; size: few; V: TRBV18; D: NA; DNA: TGTGCCAGCTCCCTATCTTCGGCCCAAACGGTGGAGACTGAAGCTTTCTTT; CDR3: CASSLSSAQTVETEAFF
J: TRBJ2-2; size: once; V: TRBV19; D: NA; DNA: TGTGCCAGTCAAGGGGTCGTTCCGACCGGGGAGCTGTTTTTT; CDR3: CASQGVVPTGELFF
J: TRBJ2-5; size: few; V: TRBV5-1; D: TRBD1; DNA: TGCGCCAGCAGCCATGGGACAGGCTCCCAAGAGACCCAGTACTTC; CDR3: CASSHGTGSQETQYF
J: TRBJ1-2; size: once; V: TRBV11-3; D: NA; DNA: TGTGCCAGCAGTGACGGACTTAACTATGGCTACACCTTC; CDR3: CASSDGLNYGYTF
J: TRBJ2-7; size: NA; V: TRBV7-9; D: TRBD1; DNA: TGTGCCAGCAGCCAAACCACACAGGGGCCAAGGTGGGAGCAGTATTTC; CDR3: CASSQTTQGPRWEQYF
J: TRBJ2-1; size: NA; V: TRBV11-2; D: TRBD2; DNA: TGTGCCAGCAGCTTAGATCCCCTAGCGGGGCACAATGAGCAGTTCTTC; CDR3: CASSLDPLAGHNEQFF
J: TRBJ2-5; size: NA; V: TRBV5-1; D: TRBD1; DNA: TGCGCCAGCAGTTCCGAACAGGGGTGGGCAGAGACCCAGTACTTC; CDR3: CASSSEQGWAETQYF
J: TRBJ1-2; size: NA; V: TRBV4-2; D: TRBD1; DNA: TGTGCCAGCAGCCAAGATGATCAGGGGGAATACTATGGCTACACCTTC; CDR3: CASSQDDQGEYYGYTF
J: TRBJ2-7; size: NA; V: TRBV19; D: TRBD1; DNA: TGTGCCAGTAGTGCCGGGACAGGGAGCTACGAGCAGTACTTC; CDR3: CASSAGTGSYEQYF
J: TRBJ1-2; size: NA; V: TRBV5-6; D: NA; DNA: TGTGCCAGCAGCTGGGGCAGCCTGGACGGGTACTATGGCTACACCTTC; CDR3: CASSWGSLDGYYGYTF
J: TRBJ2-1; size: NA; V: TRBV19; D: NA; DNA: TGTGCCAGTAGCCTCGGCGGTAGGCAGTTCTTC; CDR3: CASSLGGRQFF
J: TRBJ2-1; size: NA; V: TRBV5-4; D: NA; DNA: TGTGCCAGCAGCTTGGCGTTCTACAATGAGCAGTTCTTC; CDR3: CASSLAFYNEQFF
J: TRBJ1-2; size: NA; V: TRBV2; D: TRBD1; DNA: TGTGCCAGCAAGGGCGACGGGACAGGGGGCTATGGCTACACCTTC; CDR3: CASKGDGTGGYGYTF
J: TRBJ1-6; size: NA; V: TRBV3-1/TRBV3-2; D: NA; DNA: TGTGCCAGCAGCCAACCACGAGGGTTAGAAGATTCACCCCTCCACTTT; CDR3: CASSQPRGLEDSPLHF
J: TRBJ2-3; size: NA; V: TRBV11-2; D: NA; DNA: TGTGCCAGCCTGCTAGGGACTAGCACAGATACGCAGTATTTT; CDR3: CASLLGTSTDTQYF
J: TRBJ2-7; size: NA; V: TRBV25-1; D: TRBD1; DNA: TGTGCCAGCAGTGAAGGGACAGACGAGCAGTACTTC; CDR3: CASSEGTDEQYF
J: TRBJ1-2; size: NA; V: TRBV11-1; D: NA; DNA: TGTGCCAGCAGCCTCGATGAGGGTTTAAACTATGGCTACACCTTC; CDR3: CASSLDEGLNYGYTF